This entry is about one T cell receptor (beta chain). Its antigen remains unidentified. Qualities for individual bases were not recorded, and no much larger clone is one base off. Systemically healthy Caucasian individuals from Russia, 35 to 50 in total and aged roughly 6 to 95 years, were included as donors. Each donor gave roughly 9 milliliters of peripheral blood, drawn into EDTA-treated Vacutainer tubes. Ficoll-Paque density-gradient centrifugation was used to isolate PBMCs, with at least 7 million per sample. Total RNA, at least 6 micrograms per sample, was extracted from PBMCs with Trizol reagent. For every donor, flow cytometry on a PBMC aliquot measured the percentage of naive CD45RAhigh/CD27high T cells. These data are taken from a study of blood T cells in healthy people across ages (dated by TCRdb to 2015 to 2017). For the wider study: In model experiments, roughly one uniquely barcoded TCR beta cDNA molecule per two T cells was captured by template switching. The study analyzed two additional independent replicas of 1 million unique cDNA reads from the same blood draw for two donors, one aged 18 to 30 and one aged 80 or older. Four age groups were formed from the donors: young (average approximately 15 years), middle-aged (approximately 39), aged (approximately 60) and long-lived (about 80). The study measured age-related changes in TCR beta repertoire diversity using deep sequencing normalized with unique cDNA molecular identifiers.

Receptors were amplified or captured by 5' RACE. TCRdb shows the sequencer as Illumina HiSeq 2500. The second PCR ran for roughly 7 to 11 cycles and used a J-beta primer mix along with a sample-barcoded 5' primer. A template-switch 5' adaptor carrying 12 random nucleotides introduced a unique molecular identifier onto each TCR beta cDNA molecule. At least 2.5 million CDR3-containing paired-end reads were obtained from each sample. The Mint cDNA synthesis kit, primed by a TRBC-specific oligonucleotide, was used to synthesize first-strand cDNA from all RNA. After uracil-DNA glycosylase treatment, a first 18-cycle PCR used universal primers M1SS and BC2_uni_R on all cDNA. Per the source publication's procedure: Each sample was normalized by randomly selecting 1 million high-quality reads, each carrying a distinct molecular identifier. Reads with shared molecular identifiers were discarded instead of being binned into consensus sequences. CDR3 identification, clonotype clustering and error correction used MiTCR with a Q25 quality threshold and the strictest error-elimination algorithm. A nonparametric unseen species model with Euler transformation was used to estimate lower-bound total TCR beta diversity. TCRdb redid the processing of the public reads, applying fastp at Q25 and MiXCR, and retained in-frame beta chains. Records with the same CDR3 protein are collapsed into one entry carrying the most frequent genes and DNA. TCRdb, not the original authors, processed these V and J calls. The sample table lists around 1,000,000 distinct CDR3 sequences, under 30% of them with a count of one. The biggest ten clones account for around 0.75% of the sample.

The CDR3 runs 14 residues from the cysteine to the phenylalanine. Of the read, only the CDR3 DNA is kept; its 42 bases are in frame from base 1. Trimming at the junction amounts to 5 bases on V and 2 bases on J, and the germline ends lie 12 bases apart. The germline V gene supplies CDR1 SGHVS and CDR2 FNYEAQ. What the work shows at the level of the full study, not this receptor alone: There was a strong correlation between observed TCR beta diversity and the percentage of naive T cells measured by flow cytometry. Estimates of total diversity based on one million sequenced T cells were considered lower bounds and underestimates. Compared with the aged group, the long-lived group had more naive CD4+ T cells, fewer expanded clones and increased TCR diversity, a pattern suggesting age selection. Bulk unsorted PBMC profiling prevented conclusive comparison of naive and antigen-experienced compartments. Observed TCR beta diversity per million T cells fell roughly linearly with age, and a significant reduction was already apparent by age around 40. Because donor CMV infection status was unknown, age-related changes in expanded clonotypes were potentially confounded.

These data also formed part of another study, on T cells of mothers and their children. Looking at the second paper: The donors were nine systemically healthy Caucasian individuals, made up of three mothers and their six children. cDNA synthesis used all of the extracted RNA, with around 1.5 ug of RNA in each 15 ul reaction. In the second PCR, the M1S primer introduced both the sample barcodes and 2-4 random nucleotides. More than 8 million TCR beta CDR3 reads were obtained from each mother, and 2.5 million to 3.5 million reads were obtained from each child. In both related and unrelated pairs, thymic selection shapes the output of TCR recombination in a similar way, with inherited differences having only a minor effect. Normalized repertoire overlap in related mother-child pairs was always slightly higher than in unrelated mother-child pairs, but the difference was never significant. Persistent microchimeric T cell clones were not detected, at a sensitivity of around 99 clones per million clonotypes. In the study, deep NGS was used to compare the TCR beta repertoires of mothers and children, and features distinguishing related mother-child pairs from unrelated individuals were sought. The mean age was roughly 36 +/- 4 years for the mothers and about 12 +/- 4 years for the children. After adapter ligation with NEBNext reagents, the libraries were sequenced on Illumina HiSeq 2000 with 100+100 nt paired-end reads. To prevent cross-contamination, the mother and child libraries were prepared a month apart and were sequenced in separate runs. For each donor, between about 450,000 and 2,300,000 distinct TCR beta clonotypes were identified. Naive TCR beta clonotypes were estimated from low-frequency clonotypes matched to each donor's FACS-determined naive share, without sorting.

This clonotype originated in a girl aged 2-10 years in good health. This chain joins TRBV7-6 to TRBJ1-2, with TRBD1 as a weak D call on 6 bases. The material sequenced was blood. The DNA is TGTGCCAGCAGCGTGGGGGGGCCCAACTATGGCTACACCTTC. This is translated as CASSVGGPNYGYTF.